Listed below are T cell receptor beta chains from one sample, sequenced in a study of T cells expressing NK-cell markers. From its re-call of the 5' RACE reads, TCRdb lists each CDR3 protein once, without DNA. In all, the sample yields 500,000 or so distinct CDR3 sequences. The sequencing input was blood T cells: a sorted CD56 or NKG2C T cell subset, CD4+ or CD8+ T cells, or bulk PBMC T cells (not recorded which). These receptors originate from a man between 18 and 29 years old in good health. The CDR3 runs from the conserved cysteine through the conserved F or W.

V gene: TRBV11-3; J gene: TRBJ2-1; CDR3 protein: CASSLGGTRGWDEQFF
V gene: TRBV20-1; J gene: TRBJ2-3; CDR3 protein: CSAGERGSDTQYF
V gene: TRBV12-3/TRBV12-4; J gene: TRBJ2-2; CDR3 protein: CASAGPPELTGELFF
V gene: TRBV15; J gene: TRBJ2-1; CDR3 protein: CATSSGRTSSYNEQFF
V gene: TRBV5-1; J gene: TRBJ2-3; CDR3 protein: CASSWQAVDRDTQYF
V gene: TRBV29-1; J gene: TRBJ2-1; CDR3 protein: CSVCPAITYNEQFF
V gene: TRBV7-3; J gene: TRBJ1-1; CDR3 protein: CASSPYGGVTEAFF
V gene: TRBV9; J gene: TRBJ2-5; CDR3 protein: CASSAATGRETQYF
V gene: TRBV20-1; J gene: TRBJ2-6; CDR3 protein: CSARPPGESGANVLTF
V gene: TRBV9; J gene: TRBJ2-5; CDR3 protein: CASSVAAGQRLETQYF
V gene: TRBV12-5; J gene: TRBJ2-1; CDR3 protein: CASGLVARGEQFF
V gene: TRBV12-3/TRBV12-4; J gene: TRBJ2-2; CDR3 protein: CASSSWGRVTGELFF
V gene: TRBV6-1; J gene: TRBJ1-1; CDR3 protein: CASRPAKDTEAFF
V gene: TRBV5-5; J gene: TRBJ1-1; CDR3 protein: CASSLEVTGMNTEAFF